This T cell receptor (beta chain) comes out of a study of human T cells and chemical hapten exposure. In the study overall: Donors were sensitized with 2% DPC on the upper inner arm. The patients, most of them female, presented with alopecia areata, totalis or universalis.

Many counts were recorded for this clonotype. TCRdb itself ran the RACE reads through MiXCR, one entry per CDR3 protein. The data hold about 120,000 distinct CDR3 sequences, with about 13% observed a single time. Time point indicated: pre-sensitization, week 0. Treatment defined: therapeutic diphenylcyclopropenone sensitization with weekly scalp DPC. The drawing of blood occurred before each patch test was applied. Suited to DPC and affected by alopecia, the donors ranged from 18 to 70 years old. The sequenced sample was whole blood, obtained in connection with sensitization to the hapten diphenylcyclopropenone (DPC). This TCR was recovered from a woman younger than 30 with alopecia areata. Some clones in this sample may be carry-over from other donors' samples.

CDR3 region: CASSLGRTYEQYF. The CDR3 DNA is TGTGCCAGCAGCTTAGGCAGAACCTACGAGCAGTACTTC. The chain links TRBV5-4 to TRBJ2-7; D gene uncertain. The V gene's germline CDR1 is SGHNT and CDR2 YYREEE (reference sequence). Trimming pared 2 bases from V and 2 bases from J, leaving 8 bases between. The CDR3 is 13 amino acids.